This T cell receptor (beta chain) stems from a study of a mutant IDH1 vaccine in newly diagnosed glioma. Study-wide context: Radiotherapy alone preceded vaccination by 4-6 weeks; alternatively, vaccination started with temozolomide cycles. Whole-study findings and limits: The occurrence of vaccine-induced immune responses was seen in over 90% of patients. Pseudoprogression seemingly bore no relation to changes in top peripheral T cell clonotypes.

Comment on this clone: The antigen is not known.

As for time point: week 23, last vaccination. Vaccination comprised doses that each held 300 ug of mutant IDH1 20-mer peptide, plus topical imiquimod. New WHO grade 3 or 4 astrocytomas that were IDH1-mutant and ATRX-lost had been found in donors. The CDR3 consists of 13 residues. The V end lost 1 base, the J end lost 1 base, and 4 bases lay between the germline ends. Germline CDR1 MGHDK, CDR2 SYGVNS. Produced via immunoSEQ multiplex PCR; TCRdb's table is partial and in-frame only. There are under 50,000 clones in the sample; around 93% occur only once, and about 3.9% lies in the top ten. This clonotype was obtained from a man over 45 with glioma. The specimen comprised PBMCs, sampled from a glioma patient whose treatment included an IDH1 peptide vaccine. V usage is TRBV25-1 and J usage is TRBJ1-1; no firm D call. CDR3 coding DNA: TGTGCCAGCAGTGAATTGGGGAACACTGAAGCTTTCTTT. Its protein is CASSELGNTEAFF.